This T cell receptor (beta chain) originates from a study of T-cell memory formation after mild COVID-19. As for the study in general: For the most part, TCR clusters were specific to one donor.

TCRdb redid the calling of the 5' RACE reads with MiXCR, one entry per CDR3 protein. Seen here are some 150,000 distinct CDR3 sequences, about 6.1% observed once, and the top ten hold around 1.9%. Trimming took 8 bases from V and 2 from J; bases not matched to a gene: 11. Germline assignment: CDR1 DFQATT and CDR2 SNEGSKA (reference sequence). CDR3 size: 14 residues. Study observations and caveats: CD4+ contracting clones were found mainly in CM and EM, and CD8+ ones in EMRA. The study detected some responding clones in pre-infection memory, suggesting cross-reactive memory joined. Clones shrinking between day 15 and 85 showed a balanced CD4/CD8 split, and those that grew later tilted toward CD4+.

As regards this clonotype: Its specificity is not known.

Sequenced sample: PBMCs or a T cell subset sorted from them (not recorded which). The receptor was derived from an adult woman who had mild COVID-19 (a few samples of this study predate the infection). Cell type and time point are not known. The chain has TRBV20-1 and TRBJ1-1, with 7 bases fitting TRBD1. DNA of the CDR3: TGCAGTCGCGGGAGGGGGCTAAAAAACACTGAAGCTTTCTTT. Its translation: CSRGRGLKNTEAFF.